These 18 T cell receptor beta chains were sequenced from one sample in a study of control samples from healthy donors and cancer patients. The protocol was immunoSEQ multiplex PCR, while the TCRdb copy is restricted to in-frame clones and leaves out a portion. The data show around 190,000 clones, around 90% seen once. The sequenced sample consisted of blood. These receptor sequences come from a woman aged 45-60 years in good health.

The V gene is TRBV28, the J gene TRBJ2-7; D unclear. The CDR3 has 12 amino acids. With 6 bases removed from V and 9 bases from J, the gap between germline ends came to 15 bases. Germline CDR1 reads MDHEN; CDR2 reads SYDVKM. The CDR3 DNA is TGTGCCAGCAGCTCACAGTCCCCTAGGCAGTACTTC. Its translation is CASSSQSPRQYF.

J is TRBJ1-2 and V is TRBV5-1, with D tentatively TRBD1 (5 bases). There are 14 residues in the CDR3. V lost 3 bases to trimming and J lost 4 bases, with 13 bases between them. Germline CDR1 is SGHRS and CDR2 is YFSETQ. The CDR3 sequence: CASSSDDSIYGYTF. The CDR3 DNA reads TGCGCCAGCAGCTCGGACGACAGTATCTATGGCTACACCTTC.

V and J are TRBV15 and TRBJ2-3, with TRBD2 identical over 11 bases. CDR3 length: 16 residues. CDR1 is LNHNV, CDR2 YYDKDF, per germline (reference sequence). V trimming: 4 bases; J trimming: 0 bases; junction bases outside the gene matches: 3. The chain's CDR3 is CATSTRLAGSTDTQYF. The CDR3 bases are TGTGCCACCAGCACCAGACTAGCGGGGAGCACAGATACGCAGTATTTT.

The rearrangement links TRBV4-2 to TRBJ1-5; D is uncertain. Per the germline V gene, CDR1 is LGHNA and CDR2 is YNFKEQ. Trimming removed 3 bases at V and 7 bases at J, with 13 bases between. This CDR3 is built from 14 residues. The CDR3 region has the DNA TGTGCCAGCAGCCAGTCCCCAGGACGGCAGCCCCAGCATTTT. The encoded protein is CASSQSPGRQPQHF.

The V call is TRBV4-1, the J call TRBJ1-2, with TRBD1 matching over 8 bases. CDR1 and CDR2 (germline): MGHRA, YSYEKL. The CDR3 runs to 15 residues. The V gene end was trimmed by 0 bases and the J gene end by 3 bases; junction bases not matched to a gene: 3. CDR3 amino acids: CASSQDGQGDYGYTF. The CDR3 DNA sequence: TGCGCCAGCAGCCAAGATGGACAGGGAGACTATGGCTACACCTTC.

The V gene is TRBV5-1, the J gene TRBJ2-7; D not resolved. V shed 2 bases and J shed 1 base, with 13 bases lying between them. The V gene's germline CDR1 is SGHRS and CDR2 YFSETQ. The CDR3 has 15 amino acids. The CDR3 DNA reads TGCGCCAGCAGCTTTGCTAGGTTAACATCCTACGAGCAGTACTTC. Protein product: CASSFARLTSYEQYF.

V is TRBV2 and J is TRBJ2-2; tentative D call: TRBD1 (5 bases). Germline loops: CDR1 SNHLY, CDR2 FYNNEI. Trimming pared 10 bases from V and 1 base from J, leaving 7 bases between. The CDR3 extends over 12 amino acids. The CDR3 DNA reads as TGTGCCAACCAGGGGAACACCGGGGAGCTGTTTTTT. Amino acid sequence: CANQGNTGELFF.

The chain uses TRBV7-2 and TRBJ2-1; 12 bases match TRBD2. J gave up 4 bases and V 6 bases, and 4 bases lay outside the gene matches. The germline V gene encodes CDR1 SGHTA and CDR2 FQGNSA. This CDR3 contains 15 residues. The DNA of the CDR3 is TGTGCCAGCAGAACCGGGACTAGCGGGTACAATGAGCAGTTCTTC. Amino acid sequence: CASRTGTSGYNEQFF.

This chain connects TRBV27 to TRBJ1-3; D gene ambiguous. The CDR3 spans 15 residues. CDR1 is MNHEY, CDR2 SMNVEV, per germline (reference sequence). Trimming removed 5 bases from V and 0 bases from J, with 11 bases in between. CDR3 loop: CASSAGRHSGNTIYF. DNA of the CDR3: TGTGCCAGCAGTGCCGGACGGCACTCTGGAAACACCATATATTTT.

The table lists this clone with a count of one. The V gene is TRBV27, the J gene TRBJ1-4; TRBD1 might be the D (5 bases). Germline loops: CDR1 MNHEY, CDR2 SMNVEV (reference sequence). V lost 1 base, J lost 5 bases, and 14 bases lay in between. This CDR3 spans 16 amino acids. The CDR3 nucleotides read TGTGCCAGCAGTTTATTAGCAGGGACCGAAAATGAAAAACTGTTTTTT. Residues: CASSLLAGTENEKLFF.

This sequence joins TRBV15 and TRBJ1-3; 9 bases fit TRBD1. Germline CDR1 is LNHNV and CDR2 is YYDKDF (reference sequence). The CDR3 is 15 amino acids. J gave up 3 bases and V 1 base, and 1 base lay outside the gene matches. This CDR3 reads CATSRGQGVGNTIYF. CDR3 bases: TGTGCCACCAGCAGAGGACAGGGGGTTGGAAACACCATATATTTT.

This chain uses TRBV28 with TRBJ1-4, with 9 positions matching TRBD1. CDR1 and CDR2 from the germline V gene are MDHEN and SYDVKM. J was trimmed by 8 bases and V by 6 bases; bases with no gene match: 7. This CDR3 comprises 14 residues. CDR3 sequence: CASRDRDREEKLFF. The DNA of the CDR3 is TGTGCCAGCAGGGACCGGGACAGGGAGGAAAAACTGTTTTTT.

This chain joins TRBV27 and TRBJ1-1; D is unclear. The CDR3 spans 15 residues. CDR1 and CDR2 (germline): MNHEY, SMNVEV (reference sequence). The germline V and J ends were trimmed by 6 bases and 4 bases, with 18 bases remaining between them. CDR3 amino acids: CASRSRHFDGTEAFF. The CDR3 DNA reads TGTGCCAGCAGATCAAGACACTTTGATGGCACTGAAGCTTTCTTT.

The V and J genes are TRBV30 and TRBJ1-2; D remains ambiguous. The V and J ends lost 3 bases and 5 bases respectively, with 16 bases between them. Germline CDR1 GTSNPN, CDR2 SVGIG (reference sequence). This CDR3 is built from 14 residues. CDR3 coding DNA: TGTGCCTGGAGGGACCAATTGGCGCTTTATGGCTACACCTTC. It codes for CAWRDQLALYGYTF. The whole variable domain, remainder taken from reference TRBV30 and TRBJ1-2, is SQTIHQWPATLVQPVGSPLSLECTVEGTSNPNLYWYRQAAGRGLQLLFYSVGIGQISSEVPQNLSASRPQDRQFILSSKKLLLSDSGFYLCAWRDQLALYGYTFGSGTRLTVV.

The V gene is TRBV10-3, the J gene TRBJ1-5; no reliable D call. Trimming shortened V by 10 bases and J by 7 bases, and 14 bases separated the two germline ends. The CDR3 is 12 residues long. The germline V gene encodes CDR1 ENHRY and CDR2 SYGVKD. The DNA of the CDR3 is TGTGCCACTACACCGGGCGGGCAGCCCCAGCATTTT. It translates to CATTPGGQPQHF.

Comment on this clone: This same CDR3 is encoded by further DNA sequences in the sample. V usage is TRBV9 and J usage is TRBJ1-5, with unresolved D. The CDR3 is 14 residues long. CDR1 and CDR2 from the germline V gene are SGDLS and YYNGEE. V was shortened by 0 bases and J by 1 base, with 5 bases between the two germline ends. The DNA of the CDR3 is TGTGCCAGCAGCGTAGAGGGAAGCAATCAGCCCCAGCATTTT. Protein sequence: CASSVEGSNQPQHF.

The V gene is TRBV3-1 (or the pseudogene TRBV3-2), the J gene TRBJ1-1; TRBD1 aligns across 8 bases. J was trimmed by 4 bases and V by 3 bases; bases with no gene match: 4. The CDR3 runs 14 residues. CDR1 LGHDT and CDR2 YNNKEL come from the germline V gene (reference sequence). CDR3: CASSHGQGRTEAFF. The CDR3 region has the DNA TGTGCCAGCAGCCACGGACAGGGCCGCACTGAAGCTTTCTTT.

The chain links TRBV5-5 to TRBJ2-1; D is ambiguous. This CDR3 region has 14 residues. Per the germline V gene, CDR1 is SGHKS and CDR2 is YYEKEE (reference sequence). V was clipped by 2 bases and J by 2 bases, with 8 bases between them. CDR3 residues: CASSFLKPYNEQFF. The CDR3 coding sequence is TGTGCCAGCAGCTTCCTCAAACCCTACAATGAGCAGTTCTTC. Combining the CDR3 with reference TRBV5-5 and TRBJ2-1 gives the whole variable domain DAGVTQSPTHLIKTRGQQVTLRCSPISGHKSVSWYQQVLGQGPQFIFQYYEKEERGRGNFPDRFSARQFPNYSSELNVNALLLGDSALYLCASSFLKPYNEQFFGPGTRLTVL.